This T cell receptor beta chain comes out of a study of cytomegalovirus exposure and HLA in healthy donors. Study-level findings and limits: Previously analyzed data showed that most TCR beta V segments were productive at a frequency of about 87% or about 30%. Reports credit the classifier with highly specific, highly sensitive diagnosis of cytomegalovirus status.

The PCR made use of 60 Vbeta and 13 Jbeta primers. Sequencing used immunoSEQ multiplex PCR; TCRdb keeps in-frame clones, though not all of them. The sample records roughly 90,000 clones, about 80% being singletons. Ten or more counts support this clone. Its cognate antigen is unknown. Trimming removed 1 base at V and 3 bases at J, with 11 bases between. Germline V gives CDR1 LGHNA, CDR2 YSLEER. The CDR3 totals 15 residues. V gene TRBV4-3 combines with J gene TRBJ2-3; the D gene is possibly TRBD2 (6 bases). The sequencing sample was made of PBMCs. The receptor was isolated from a man aged 25-45 years in good health and CMV-seronegative. CDR3 nucleotide sequence: TGCGCCAGCAGCCAAGGTTTGGAGGGGACAGATACGCAGTATTTT. The encoded protein is CASSQGLEGTDTQYF.